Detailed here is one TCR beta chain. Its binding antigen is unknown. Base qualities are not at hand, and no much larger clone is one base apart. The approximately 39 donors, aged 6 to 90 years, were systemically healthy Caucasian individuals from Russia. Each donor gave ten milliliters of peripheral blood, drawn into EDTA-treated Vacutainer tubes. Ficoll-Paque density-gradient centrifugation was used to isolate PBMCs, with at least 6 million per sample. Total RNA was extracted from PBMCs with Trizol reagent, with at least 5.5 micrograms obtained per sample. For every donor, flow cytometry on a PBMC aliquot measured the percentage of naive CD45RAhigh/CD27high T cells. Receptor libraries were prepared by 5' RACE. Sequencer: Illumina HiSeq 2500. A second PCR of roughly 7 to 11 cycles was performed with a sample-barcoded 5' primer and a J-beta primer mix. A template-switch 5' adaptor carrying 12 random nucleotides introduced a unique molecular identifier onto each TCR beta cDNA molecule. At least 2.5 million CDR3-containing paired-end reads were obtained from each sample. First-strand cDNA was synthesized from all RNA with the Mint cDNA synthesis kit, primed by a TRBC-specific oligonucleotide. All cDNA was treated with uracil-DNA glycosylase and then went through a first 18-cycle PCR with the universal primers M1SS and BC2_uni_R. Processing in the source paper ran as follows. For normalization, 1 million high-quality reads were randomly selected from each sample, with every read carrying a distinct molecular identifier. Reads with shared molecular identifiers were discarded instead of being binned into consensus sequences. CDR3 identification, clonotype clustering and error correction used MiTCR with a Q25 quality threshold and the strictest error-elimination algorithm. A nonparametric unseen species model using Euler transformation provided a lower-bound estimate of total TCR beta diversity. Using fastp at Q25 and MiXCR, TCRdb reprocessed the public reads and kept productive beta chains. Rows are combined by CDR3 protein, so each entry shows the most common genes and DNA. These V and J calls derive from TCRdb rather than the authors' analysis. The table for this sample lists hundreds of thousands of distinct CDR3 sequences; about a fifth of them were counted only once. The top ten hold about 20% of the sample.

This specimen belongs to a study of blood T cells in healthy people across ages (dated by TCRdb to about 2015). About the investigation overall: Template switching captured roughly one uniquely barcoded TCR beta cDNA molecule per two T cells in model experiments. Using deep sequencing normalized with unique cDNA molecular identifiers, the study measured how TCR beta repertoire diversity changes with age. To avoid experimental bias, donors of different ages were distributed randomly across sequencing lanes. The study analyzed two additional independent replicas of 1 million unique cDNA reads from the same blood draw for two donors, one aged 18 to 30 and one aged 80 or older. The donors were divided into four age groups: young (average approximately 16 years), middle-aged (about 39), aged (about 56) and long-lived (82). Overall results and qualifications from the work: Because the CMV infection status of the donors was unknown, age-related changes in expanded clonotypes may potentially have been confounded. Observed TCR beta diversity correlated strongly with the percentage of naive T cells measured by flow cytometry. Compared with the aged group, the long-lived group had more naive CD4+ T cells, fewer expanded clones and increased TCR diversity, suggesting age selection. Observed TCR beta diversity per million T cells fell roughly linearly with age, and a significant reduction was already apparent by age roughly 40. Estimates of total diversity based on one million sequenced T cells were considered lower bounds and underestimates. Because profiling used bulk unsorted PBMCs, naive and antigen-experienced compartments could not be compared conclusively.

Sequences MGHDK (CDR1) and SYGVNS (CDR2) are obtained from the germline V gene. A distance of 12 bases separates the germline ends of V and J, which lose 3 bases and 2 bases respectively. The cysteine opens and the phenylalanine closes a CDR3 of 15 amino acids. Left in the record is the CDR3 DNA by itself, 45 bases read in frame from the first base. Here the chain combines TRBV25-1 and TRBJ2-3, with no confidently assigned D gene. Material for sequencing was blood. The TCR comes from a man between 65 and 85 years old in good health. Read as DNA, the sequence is TGTGCCAGCAGTGATCCCCCCCCCGACACAGATACGCAGTATTTT. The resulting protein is CASSDPPPDTDTQYF.